This T cell receptor (beta chain) comes out of a study of blood T cell repertoires in COVID-19. The CDR3 runs 17 residues. Germline loops: CDR1 SGDLS, CDR2 YYNGEE. Losses at the gene ends were 4 bases for V and 5 bases for J; bases not matched to a gene: 8. Original handling: Counts of nucleated cells, estimated from reference gene primer amplification, were obtained. Assay used: immunoSEQ multiplex PCR; TCRdb lists only in-frame clones, some missing. That table gives V, J and clone size, and the DNA gave D and trimming. This sample has over 120,000 clones; over 75% occur once, and the top ten carry over 35%. This clone has only a few counts.

The chain carries TRBV9 and TRBJ2-5, with 16 bases identical to TRBD2. The source of this sequence is a human donor in a cohort sampled during active COVID-19. Sequenced material: peripheral blood. The CDR3 nucleotides read TGTGCCAGCAGCCCGGGGACTAGCGGGGGGGCGTGGGAGACCCAGTACTTC. Its translation: CASSPGTSGGAWETQYF.